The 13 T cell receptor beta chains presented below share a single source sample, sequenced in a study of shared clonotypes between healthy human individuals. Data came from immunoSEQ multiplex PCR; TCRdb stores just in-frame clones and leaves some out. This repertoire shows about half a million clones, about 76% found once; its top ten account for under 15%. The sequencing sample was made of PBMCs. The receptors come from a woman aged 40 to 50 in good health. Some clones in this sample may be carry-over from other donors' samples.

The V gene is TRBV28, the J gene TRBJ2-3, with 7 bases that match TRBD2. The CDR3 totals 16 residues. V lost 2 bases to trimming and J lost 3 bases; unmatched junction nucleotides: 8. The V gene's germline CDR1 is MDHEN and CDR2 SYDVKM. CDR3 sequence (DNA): TGTGCCAGCAGTTTAACGTCGGGAGGAGAGACAGATACGCAGTATTTT. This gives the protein CASSLTSGGETDTQYF.

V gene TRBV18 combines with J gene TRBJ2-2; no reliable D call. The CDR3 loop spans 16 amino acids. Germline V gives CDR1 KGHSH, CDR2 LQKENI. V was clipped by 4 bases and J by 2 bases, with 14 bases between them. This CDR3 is CASSLSRTLNTGELFF. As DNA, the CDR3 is TGTGCCAGCTCACTAAGCCGGACCCTTAACACCGGGGAGCTGTTTTTT.

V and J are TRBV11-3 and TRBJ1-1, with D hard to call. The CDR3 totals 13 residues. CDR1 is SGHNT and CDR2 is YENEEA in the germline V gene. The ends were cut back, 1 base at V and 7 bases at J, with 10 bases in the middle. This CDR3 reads CASSLGGGNEAFF. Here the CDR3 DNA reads TGTGCCAGCAGCTTAGGTGGAGGCAATGAAGCTTTCTTT.

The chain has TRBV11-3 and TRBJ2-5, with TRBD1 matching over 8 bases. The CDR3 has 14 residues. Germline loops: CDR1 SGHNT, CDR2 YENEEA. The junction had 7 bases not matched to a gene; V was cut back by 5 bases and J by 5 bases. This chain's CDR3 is CASSRAGGTETQYF. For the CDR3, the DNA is TGTGCCAGCAGCCGCGCAGGGGGCACTGAGACCCAGTACTTC. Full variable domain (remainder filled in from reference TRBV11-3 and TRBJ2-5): EAGVVQSPRYKIIEKKQPVAFWCNPISGHNTLYWYLQNLGQGPELLIRYENEEAVDDSQLPKDRFSAERLKGVDSTLKIQPAELGDSAVYLCASSRAGGTETQYFGPGTRLLVL.

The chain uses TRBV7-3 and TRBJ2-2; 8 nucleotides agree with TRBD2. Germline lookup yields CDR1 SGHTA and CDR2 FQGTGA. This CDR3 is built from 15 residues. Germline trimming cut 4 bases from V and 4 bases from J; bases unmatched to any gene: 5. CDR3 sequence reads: CASSSPGTSTGELFF. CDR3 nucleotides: TGTGCCAGCAGCTCCCCCGGGACTAGCACCGGGGAGCTGTTTTTT.

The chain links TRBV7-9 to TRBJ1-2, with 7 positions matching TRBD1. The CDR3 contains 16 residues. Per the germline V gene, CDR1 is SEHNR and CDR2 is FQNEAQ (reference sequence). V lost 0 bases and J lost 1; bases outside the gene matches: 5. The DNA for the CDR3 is TGTGCCAGCAGCTTAGCAGGGGGCTTTTTTAACTATGGCTACACCTTC. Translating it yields CASSLAGGFFNYGYTF.

The CDR3 bases are TGTGCCAGCAGTTACGCGTCGGACAGGGGCTACGAGCAGTACTTC. The encoded protein is CASSYASDRGYEQYF. This chain joins TRBV6-5 and TRBJ2-7; 9 nucleotides align to TRBD1. The CDR3 has 15 amino acids. The ends lost 2 bases at V and 3 bases at J; junction bases unmatched: 5. Germline V gene sequence: CDR1 MNHEY, CDR2 SVGAGI.

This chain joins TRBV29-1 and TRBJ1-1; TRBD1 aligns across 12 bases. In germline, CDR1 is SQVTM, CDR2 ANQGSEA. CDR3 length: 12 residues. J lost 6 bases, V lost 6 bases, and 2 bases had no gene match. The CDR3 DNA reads TGCAGCGTGGGGACAGGGGGCCCTGAAGCTTTCTTT. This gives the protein CSVGTGGPEAFF.

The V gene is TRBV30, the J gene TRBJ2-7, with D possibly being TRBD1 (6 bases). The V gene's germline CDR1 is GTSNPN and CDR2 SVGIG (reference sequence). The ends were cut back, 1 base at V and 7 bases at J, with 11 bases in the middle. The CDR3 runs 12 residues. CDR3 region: CAWSAQGLEQYF. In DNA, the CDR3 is TGTGCCTGGAGTGCACAGGGTCTAGAGCAGTACTTC.

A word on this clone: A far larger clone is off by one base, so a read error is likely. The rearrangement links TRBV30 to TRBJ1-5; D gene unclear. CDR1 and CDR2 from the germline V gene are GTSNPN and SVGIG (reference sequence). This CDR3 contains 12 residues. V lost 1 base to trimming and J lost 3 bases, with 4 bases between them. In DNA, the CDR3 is TGTGCCTGGAGTGGGACCAATCAGCCCCAGCATTTT. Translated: CAWSGTNQPQHF.

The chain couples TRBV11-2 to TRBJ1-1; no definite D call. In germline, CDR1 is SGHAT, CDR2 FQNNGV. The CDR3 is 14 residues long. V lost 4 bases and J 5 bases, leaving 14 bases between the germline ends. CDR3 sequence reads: CASSYLAEATEAFF. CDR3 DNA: TGTGCCAGCAGCTACCTAGCGGAAGCAACTGAAGCTTTCTTT.

In DNA, the CDR3 is TGTGCCAGTCGGTGGGGACCAAATGAAAAACTGTTTTTT. Its translation is CASRWGPNEKLFF. The rearrangement uses TRBV19 and TRBJ1-4; TRBD1 might be the D (5 bases). The CDR3 is made up of 13 amino acids. CDR1 and CDR2 (germline): LNHDA, SQIVND (reference sequence). With 8 bases removed from V and 5 bases from J, the gap between germline ends came to 12 bases.

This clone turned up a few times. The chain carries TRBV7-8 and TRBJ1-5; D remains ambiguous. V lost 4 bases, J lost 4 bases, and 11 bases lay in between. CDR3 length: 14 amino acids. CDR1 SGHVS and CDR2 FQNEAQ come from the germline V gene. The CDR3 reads CASSSMDGNQPQHF. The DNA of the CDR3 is TGTGCCAGCAGCTCAATGGACGGGAATCAGCCCCAGCATTTT.